This T cell receptor (beta chain) came from a study of cytomegalovirus exposure and HLA in healthy donors. On this clone itself: The antigen remains unidentified.

The study, taken as a whole, reports: The study listed some 160 cytomegalovirus-associated TCR beta chains.

Clones were read by immunoSEQ multiplex PCR, and TCRdb kept only the in-frame ones, dropping some. The sample carries under 200,000 clones, about 88% recorded once. The germline gives CDR1 ENHRY, CDR2 SYGVKD. CDR3 length equals 17 residues. Unmatched junction bases numbered 7, after V lost 0 bases and J lost 5 bases. The sample comprised PBMCs. This clonotype originated in a woman in her late teens or twenties in good health and CMV-seronegative. The chain has TRBV10-3 and TRBJ2-1, with 10 positions matching TRBD1. DNA for the CDR3: TGTGCCATCAGTGAGTCGCGATCCGGGACAGGGGACAATGAGCAGTTCTTC. Residues: CAISESRSGTGDNEQFF.